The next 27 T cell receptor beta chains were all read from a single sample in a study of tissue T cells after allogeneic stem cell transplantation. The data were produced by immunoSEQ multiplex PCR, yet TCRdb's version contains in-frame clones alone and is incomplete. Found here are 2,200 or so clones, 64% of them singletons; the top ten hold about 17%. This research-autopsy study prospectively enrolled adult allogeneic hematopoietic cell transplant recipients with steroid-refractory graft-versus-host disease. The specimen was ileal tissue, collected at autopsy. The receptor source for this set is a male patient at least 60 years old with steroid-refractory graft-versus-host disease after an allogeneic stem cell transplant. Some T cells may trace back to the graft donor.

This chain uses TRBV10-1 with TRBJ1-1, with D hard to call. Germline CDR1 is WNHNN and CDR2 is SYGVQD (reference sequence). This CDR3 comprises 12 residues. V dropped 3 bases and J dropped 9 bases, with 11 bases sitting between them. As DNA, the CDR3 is TGCGCCAGCAGTGAAGCGCCGCGGAAAGCTTTCTTT. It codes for CASSEAPRKAFF.

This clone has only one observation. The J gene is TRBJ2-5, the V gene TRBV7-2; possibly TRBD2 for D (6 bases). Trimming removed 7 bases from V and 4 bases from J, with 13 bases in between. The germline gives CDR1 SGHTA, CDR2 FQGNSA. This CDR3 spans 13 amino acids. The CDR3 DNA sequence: TGTGCCAGCAACCCGGGGGTCCGAGAGACCCAGTACTTC. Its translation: CASNPGVRETQYF.

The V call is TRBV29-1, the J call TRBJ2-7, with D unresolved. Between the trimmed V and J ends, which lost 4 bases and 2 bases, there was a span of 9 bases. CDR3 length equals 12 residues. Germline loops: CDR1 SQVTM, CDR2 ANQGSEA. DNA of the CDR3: TGCAGCGTTGGTGGCGGTACCTACGAGCAGTACTTC. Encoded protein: CSVGGGTYEQYF.

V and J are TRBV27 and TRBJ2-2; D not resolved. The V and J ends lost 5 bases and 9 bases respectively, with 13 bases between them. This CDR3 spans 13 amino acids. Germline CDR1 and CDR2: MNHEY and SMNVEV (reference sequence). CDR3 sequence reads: CASSPRPERELFF. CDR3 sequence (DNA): TGTGCCAGCAGTCCACGACCGGAGAGGGAGCTGTTTTTT.

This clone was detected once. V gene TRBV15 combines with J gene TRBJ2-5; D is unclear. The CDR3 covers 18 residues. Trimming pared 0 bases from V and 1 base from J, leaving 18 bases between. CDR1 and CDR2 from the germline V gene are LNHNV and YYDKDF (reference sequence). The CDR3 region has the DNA TGTGCCACCAGCAGAGATTTTAATTTGTTCGGCAGCCAAGAGACCCAGTACTTC. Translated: CATSRDFNLFGSQETQYF.

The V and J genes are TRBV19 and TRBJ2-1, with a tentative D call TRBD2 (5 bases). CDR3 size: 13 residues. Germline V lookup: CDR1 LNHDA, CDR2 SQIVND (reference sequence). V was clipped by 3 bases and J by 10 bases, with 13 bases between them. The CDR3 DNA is TGTGCCAGTAGTATGAGAGGTAGGGAGGAGCAGTTCTTC. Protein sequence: CASSMRGREEQFF.

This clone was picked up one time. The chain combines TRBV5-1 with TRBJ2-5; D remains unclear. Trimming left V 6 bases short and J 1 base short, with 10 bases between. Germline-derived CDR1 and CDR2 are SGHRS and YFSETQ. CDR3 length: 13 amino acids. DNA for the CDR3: TGCGCCAGCATCGGGTCGGCCCAAGAGACCCAGTACTTC. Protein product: CASIGSAQETQYF.

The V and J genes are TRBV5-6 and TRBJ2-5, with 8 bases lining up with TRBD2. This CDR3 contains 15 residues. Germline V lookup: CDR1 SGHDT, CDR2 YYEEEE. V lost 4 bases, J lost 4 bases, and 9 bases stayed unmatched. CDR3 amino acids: CASSGGAGGGETQYF. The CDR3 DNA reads TGTGCCAGCAGCGGGGGGGCCGGGGGGGGAGAGACCCAGTACTTC.

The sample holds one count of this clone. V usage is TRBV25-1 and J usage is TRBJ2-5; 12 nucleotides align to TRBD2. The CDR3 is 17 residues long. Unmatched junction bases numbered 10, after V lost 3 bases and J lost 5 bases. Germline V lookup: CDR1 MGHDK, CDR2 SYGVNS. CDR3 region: CASSEPLAGGGRETQYF. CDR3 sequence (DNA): TGTGCCAGCAGTGAGCCACTAGCGGGGGGAGGGAGGGAGACCCAGTACTTC.

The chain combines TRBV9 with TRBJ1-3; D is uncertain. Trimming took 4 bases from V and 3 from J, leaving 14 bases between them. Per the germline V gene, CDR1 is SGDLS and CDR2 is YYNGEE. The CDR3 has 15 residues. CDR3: CASSSDLLLGNTIYF. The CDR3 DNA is TGTGCCAGCAGCTCCGATTTATTACTTGGAAACACCATATATTTT.

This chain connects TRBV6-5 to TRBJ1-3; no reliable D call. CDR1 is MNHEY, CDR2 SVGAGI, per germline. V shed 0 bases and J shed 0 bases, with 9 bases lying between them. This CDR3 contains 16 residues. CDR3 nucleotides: TGTGCCAGCAGTTACTCCCCGTCCCTCTCTGGAAACACCATATATTTT. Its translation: CASSYSPSLSGNTIYF.

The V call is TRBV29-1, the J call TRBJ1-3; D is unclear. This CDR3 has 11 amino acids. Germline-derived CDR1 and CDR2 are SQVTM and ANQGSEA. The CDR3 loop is CVGESGNTIYF. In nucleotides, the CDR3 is TGCGTTGGGGAATCTGGAAACACCATATATTTT.

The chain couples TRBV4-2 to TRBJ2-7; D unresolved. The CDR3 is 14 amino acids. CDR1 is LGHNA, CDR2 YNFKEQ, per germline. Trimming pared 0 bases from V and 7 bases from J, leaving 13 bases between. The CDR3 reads CASSQESLLKEQYF. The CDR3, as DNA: TGTGCCAGCAGCCAAGAGTCCCTCCTTAAAGAGCAGTACTTC.

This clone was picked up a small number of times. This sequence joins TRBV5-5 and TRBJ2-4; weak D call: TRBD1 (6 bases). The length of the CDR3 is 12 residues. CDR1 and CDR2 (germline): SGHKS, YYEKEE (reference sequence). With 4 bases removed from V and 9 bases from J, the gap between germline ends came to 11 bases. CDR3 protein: CASSQQGTIQYF. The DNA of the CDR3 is TGTGCCAGCAGCCAACAGGGTACCATTCAGTACTTC.

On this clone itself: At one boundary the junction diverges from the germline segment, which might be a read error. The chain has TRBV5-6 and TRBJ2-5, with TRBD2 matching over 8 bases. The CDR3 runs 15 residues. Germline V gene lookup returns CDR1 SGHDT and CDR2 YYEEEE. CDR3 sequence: CARSVVAGGGETQYF. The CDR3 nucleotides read TGTGCCCGCAGCGTGGTGGCCGGGGGGGGAGAGACCCAGTACTTC.

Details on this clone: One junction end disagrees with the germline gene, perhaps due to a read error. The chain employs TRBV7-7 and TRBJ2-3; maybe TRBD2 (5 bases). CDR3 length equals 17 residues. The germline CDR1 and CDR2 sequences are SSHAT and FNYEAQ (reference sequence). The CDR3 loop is CASSPGVDFIRTDTQYF. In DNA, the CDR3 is TGTGCTAGCAGCCCCGGGGTTGACTTCATCCGGACAGATACGCAGTATTTT.

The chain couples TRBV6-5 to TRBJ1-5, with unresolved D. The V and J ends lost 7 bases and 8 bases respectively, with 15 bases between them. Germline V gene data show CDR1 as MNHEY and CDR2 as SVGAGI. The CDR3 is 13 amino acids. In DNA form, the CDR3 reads TGTGCCAGCAATACACCCCCCGGTAAGCCCCAGCATTTT. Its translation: CASNTPPGKPQHF.

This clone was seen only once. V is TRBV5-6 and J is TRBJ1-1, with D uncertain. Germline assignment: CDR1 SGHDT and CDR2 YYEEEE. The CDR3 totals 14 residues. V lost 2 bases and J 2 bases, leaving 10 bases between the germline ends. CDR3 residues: CASSFRGINTEAFF. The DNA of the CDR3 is TGTGCCAGCAGCTTCCGGGGTATTAACACTGAAGCTTTCTTT.

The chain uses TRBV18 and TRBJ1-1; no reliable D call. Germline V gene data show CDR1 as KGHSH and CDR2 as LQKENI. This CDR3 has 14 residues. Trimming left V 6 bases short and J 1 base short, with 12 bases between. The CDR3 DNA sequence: TGTGCCAGCTCCCCGATCCAGACGAACACTGAAGCTTTCTTT. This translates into CASSPIQTNTEAFF.

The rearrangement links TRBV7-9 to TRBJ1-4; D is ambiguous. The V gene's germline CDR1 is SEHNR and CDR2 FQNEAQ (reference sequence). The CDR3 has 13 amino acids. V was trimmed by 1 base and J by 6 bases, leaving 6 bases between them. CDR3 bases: TGTGCCAGCAGCTTAGAGGTTTATGAAAAACTGTTTTTT. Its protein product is CASSLEVYEKLFF.

The CDR3 bases are TGTGCCAGCAGTTTGCACAGGAGTAACAATGAGCAGTTCTTC. Amino acid sequence: CASSLHRSNNEQFF. The rearrangement joins TRBV27 to TRBJ2-1; D is perhaps TRBD1 (5 bases). V lost 3 bases, J lost 5 bases, and 11 bases lay in between. Germline values: CDR1 MNHEY, CDR2 SMNVEV (reference sequence). The CDR3 is 14 amino acids.

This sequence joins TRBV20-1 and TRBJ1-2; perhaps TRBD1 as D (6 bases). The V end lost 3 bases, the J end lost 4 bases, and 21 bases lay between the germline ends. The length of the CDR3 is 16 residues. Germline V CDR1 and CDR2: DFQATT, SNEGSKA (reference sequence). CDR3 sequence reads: CSASSGARFRRYGYTF. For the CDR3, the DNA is TGCAGTGCTAGTTCGGGGGCACGTTTCAGGCGCTATGGCTACACCTTC.

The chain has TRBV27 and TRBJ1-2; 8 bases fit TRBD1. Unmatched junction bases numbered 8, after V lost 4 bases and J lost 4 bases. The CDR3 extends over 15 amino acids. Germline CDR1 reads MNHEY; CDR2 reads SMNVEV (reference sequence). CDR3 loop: CASSSTFGTGYGYTF. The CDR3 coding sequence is TGTGCCAGCAGTTCCACCTTTGGGACAGGCTATGGCTACACCTTC.

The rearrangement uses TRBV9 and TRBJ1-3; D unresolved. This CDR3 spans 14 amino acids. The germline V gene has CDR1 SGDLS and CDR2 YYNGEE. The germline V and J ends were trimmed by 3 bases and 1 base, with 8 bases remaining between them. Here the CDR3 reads CASSGSASGNTIYF. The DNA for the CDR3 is TGTGCCAGCAGCGGTTCTGCATCTGGAAACACCATATATTTT. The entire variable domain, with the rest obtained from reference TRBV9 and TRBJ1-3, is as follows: DSGVTQTPKHLITATGQRVTLRCSPRSGDLSVYWYQQSLDQGLQFLIQYYNGEERAKGNILERFSAQQFPDLHSELNLSSLELGDSALYFCASSGSASGNTIYFGEGSWLTVV.

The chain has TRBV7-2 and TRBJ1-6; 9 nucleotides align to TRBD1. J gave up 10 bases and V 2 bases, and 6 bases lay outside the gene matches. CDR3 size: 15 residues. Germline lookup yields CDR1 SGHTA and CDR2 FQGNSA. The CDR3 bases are TGTGCCAGCAGCTTACTTGGGACAGGGTGGTCACCCCTCCACTTT. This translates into CASSLLGTGWSPLHF.

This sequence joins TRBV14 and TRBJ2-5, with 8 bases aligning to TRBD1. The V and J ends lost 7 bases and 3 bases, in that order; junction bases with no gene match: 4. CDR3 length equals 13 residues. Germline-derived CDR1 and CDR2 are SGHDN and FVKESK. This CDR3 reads CASNRQGKETQYF. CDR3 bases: TGTGCCAGCAACCGACAGGGGAAAGAGACCCAGTACTTC.

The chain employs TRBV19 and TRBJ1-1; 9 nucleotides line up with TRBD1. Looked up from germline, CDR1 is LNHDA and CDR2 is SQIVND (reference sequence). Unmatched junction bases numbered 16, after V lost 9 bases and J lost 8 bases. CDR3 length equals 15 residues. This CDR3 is CASQGVGTGSREAFF. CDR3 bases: TGTGCCAGCCAGGGCGTCGGGACAGGGAGCCGCGAAGCTTTCTTT.